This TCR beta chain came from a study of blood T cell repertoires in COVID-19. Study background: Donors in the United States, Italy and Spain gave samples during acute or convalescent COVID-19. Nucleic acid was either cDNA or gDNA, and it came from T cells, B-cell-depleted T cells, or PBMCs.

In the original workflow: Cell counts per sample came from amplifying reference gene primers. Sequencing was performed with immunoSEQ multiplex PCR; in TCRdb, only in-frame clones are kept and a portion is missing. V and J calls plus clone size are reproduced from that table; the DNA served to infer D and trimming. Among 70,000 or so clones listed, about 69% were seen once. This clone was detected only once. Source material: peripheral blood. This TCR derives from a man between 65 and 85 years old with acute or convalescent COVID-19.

CDR3 sequence: CASSPGTDLEAFF. CDR3 bases: TGTGCCAGCTCACCAGGGACAGACCTTGAAGCTTTCTTT. The V call is TRBV18, the J call TRBJ1-1, with 7 bases that match TRBD1. The trim removed 2 bases at V and 7 bases at J, leaving 4 bases unmatched. Germline CDR1 KGHSH, CDR2 LQKENI. The CDR3 extends over 13 amino acids.